The rows below give T cell receptor beta chains drawn from one sample of a study of tumor-infiltrating lymphocytes in oesophageal squamous cell carcinoma. MiXCR, applied by TCRdb to the PCR reads, yields one record per CDR3 protein. The sample records 15,000 to 20,000 distinct CDR3 sequences, 47% being singletons. The material sequenced was normal esophageal tissue next to the tumor. The source is a female donor with esophageal squamous cell carcinoma. The CDR3 runs from the conserved cysteine through the conserved F or W. D genes are given only for firm matches. Expanded clones are given a class, and other clones once, few, many or no size at all.

V gene	D gene	clone size	J gene	CDR3 DNA	CDR3 protein
TRBV7-2	TRBD2	NA	TRBJ2-1	TGTGCCAGCAGCTTAAAGGGTGGGGCTAGCGGGGCATACTCCTACGAGCAGTTCTTC	CASSLKGGASGAYSYEQFF
TRBV7-3	NA	NA	TRBJ2-1	TGTGCCAGCAGCTTAGGACTAAATGTGGGTGAGCAGTTCTTC	CASSLGLNVGEQFF
TRBV7-2	NA	few	TRBJ2-5	TGTGCCAGCAGCACCGTAGGGACCCAGTACTTC	CASSTVGTQYF
TRBV6-6	NA	NA	TRBJ2-7	TGTGCCAGCACCCCCAGGTCTTACGAGCAGTACTTC	CASTPRSYEQYF
TRBV7-6	TRBD2	NA	TRBJ2-1	TGTGCCAGCAGCCCAGGACTAGAAGTGTACAATGAGCAGTTCTTC	CASSPGLEVYNEQFF
TRBV14	TRBD1	NA	TRBJ2-5	TGTGCCAGCAGCTTCGGACAGGGGGCCGGAGAGACCCAGTACTTC	CASSFGQGAGETQYF
TRBV10-3	NA	NA	TRBJ2-7	TGTGCCATCATGGACAGCTCCTACGAGCAGTACTTC	CAIMDSSYEQYF
TRBV28	NA	many	TRBJ2-7	TGTGCCAGCATCTCTTCGGAGAGCTCCTACGAGCAGTACTTC	CASISSESSYEQYF
TRBV7-2	NA	NA	TRBJ2-1	TGTGCCAGCAGCCCCAAGTTGGGGTCAGGGGCCTACAATGAGCAGTTCTTC	CASSPKLGSGAYNEQFF
TRBV7-2	NA	many	TRBJ2-5	TGTGCCAGCAGCCGTGTCCGAGAGACCCAGTACTTC	CASSRVRETQYF
TRBV2	TRBD2	many	TRBJ2-7	TGTGCCAGCAGAGGCTCAACTAGCGGGAGTTGGTTAGTGCAGTACTTC	CASRGSTSGSWLVQYF
TRBV12-3/TRBV12-4	TRBD2	once	TRBJ2-1	TGTGCCAGCAGTTTCGGCGGGAGGGCCATCAGTAATGAGCAGTTCTTC	CASSFGGRAISNEQFF
TRBV6-6	TRBD2	NA	TRBJ2-1	TGTGCCGGCAGTCGATTACCGGGAGGATCCTACAATGAGCAGTTCTTC	CAGSRLPGGSYNEQFF
TRBV28	NA	many	TRBJ1-2	TGTGCCAGCAGTTTAAATCCAGGGGGCTACACCTTC	CASSLNPGGYTF
TRBV7-3	NA	few	TRBJ2-7	TGTGCCAGCAGCTTATACGGGGGTGAGACCTACGAGCAGTACTTC	CASSLYGGETYEQYF
TRBV7-8	TRBD1	few	TRBJ2-1	TGTGCCAGCAGCTTTACCGGGACAGGGGAAGTGGGGTACAATGAGCAGTTCTTC	CASSFTGTGEVGYNEQFF
TRBV6-1	TRBD1	NA	TRBJ2-3	TGTGCCAGCAGTGAAAGTCAGGGGGTTAATACGCAGTATTTT	CASSESQGVNTQYF
TRBV6-8	TRBD2	NA	TRBJ2-1	TGTGCCAGCAGTTATGGACTAGCGGGAGGAAGAAACAATGAGCAGTTCTTC	CASSYGLAGGRNNEQFF
TRBV7-9	TRBD2	NA	TRBJ2-5	TGTGCCAGCAGCCCTCGGGGTAGCGGGACTTGGGAGACCCAGTACTTC	CASSPRGSGTWETQYF
TRBV2	TRBD2	many	TRBJ2-4	TGTGCCAGCAGTGAAGGGGTTAGCGGGAGGGCCGGGAGCAAAAACATTCAGTACTTC	CASSEGVSGRAGSKNIQYF
TRBV7-2	NA	NA	TRBJ2-4	NA	CASSLSGGSGRAVLRF
TRBV7-8	TRBD2	NA	TRBJ2-7	TGTGCCAGCGAGGGACTAGCGAGCTACGAGCAGTACTTC	CASEGLASYEQYF
TRBV10-3	NA	NA	TRBJ2-3	TGTGCCATCAGTGAGTCGGCTAGTTACGCGGATACGCAGTATTTT	CAISESASYADTQYF
TRBV5-1	NA	many	TRBJ1-1	TGCGCCAGCGCTGCTCGGGGACGGACGAACACTGAAGCTTTCTTT	CASAARGRTNTEAFF
TRBV27	NA	NA	TRBJ2-1	TGTGCCAGCAGTTTATCCCCCCAGCGGATCGAGCAGTTCTTC	CASSLSPQRIEQFF
TRBV28	NA	NA	TRBJ2-5	TGTGCCAGCAGTTTAACTGAGACCCAAGAGACCCAGTACTTC	CASSLTETQETQYF